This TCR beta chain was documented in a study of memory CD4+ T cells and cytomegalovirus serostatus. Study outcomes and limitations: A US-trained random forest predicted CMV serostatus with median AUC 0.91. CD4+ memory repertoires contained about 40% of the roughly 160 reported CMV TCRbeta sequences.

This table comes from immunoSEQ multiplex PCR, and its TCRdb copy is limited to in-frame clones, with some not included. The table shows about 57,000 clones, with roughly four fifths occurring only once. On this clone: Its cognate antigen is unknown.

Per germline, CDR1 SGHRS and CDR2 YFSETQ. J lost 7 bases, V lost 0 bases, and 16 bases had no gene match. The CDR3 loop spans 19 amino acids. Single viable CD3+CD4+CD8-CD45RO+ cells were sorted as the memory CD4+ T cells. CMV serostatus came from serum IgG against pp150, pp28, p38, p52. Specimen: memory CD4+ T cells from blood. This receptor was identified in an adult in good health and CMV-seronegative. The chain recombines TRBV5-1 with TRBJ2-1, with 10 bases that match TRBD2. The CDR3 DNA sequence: TGCGCCAGCAGCTTGGCCAAGGGGGAGCGGGAGGGCCCGAGGAATGAGCAGTTCTTC. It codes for CASSLAKGEREGPRNEQFF.